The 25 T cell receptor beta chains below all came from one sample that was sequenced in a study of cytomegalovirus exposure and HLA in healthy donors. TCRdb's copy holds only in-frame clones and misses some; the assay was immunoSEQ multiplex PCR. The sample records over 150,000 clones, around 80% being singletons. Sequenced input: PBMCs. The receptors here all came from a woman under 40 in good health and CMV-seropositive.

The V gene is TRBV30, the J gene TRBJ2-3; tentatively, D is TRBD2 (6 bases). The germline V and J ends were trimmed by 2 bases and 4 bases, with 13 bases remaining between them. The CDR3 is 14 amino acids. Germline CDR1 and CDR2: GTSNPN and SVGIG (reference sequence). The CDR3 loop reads CAWSIGGIADTQYF. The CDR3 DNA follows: TGTGCCTGGAGTATTGGGGGGATAGCAGATACGCAGTATTTT.

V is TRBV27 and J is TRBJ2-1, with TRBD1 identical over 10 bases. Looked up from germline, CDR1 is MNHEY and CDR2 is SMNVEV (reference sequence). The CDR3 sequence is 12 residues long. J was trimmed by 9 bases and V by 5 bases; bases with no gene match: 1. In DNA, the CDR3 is TGTGCCAGCAGTGACAGGGGGCGTGAGCAGTTCTTC. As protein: CASSDRGREQFF.

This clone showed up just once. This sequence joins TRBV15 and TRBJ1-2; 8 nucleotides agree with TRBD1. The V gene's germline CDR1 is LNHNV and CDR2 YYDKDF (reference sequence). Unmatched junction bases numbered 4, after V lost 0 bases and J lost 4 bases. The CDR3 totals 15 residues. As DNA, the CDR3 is TGTGCCACCAGCAGAGATCAAGGACAGGGCTATGGCTACACCTTC. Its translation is CATSRDQGQGYGYTF.

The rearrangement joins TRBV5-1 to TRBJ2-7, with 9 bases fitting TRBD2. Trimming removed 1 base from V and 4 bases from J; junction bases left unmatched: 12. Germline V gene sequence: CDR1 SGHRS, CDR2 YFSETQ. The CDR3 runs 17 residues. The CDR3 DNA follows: TGCGCCAGCAGCTTGTCTAGCGGGGCTGAGTATGGGTACGAGCAGTACTTC. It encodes CASSLSSGAEYGYEQYF. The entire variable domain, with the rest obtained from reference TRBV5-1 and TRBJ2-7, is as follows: KAGVTQTPRYLIKTRGQQVTLSCSPISGHRSVSWYQQTPGQGLQFLFEYFSETQRNKGNFPGRFSGRQFSNSRSEMNVSTLELGDSALYLCASSLSSGAEYGYEQYFGPGTRLTVT.

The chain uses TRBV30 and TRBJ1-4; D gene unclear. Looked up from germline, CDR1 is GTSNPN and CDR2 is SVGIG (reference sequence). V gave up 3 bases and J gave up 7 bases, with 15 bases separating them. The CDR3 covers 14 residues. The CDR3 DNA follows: TGTGCCTGGAGCCTTTCATTTACAGTTGAAAAACTGTTTTTT. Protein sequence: CAWSLSFTVEKLFF.

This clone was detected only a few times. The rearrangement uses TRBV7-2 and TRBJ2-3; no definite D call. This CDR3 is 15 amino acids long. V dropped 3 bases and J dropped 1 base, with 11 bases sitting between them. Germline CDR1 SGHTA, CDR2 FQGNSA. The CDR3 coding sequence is TGTGCCAGCAGCTTTCCTATAGCAGGCACAGATACGCAGTATTTT. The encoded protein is CASSFPIAGTDTQYF.

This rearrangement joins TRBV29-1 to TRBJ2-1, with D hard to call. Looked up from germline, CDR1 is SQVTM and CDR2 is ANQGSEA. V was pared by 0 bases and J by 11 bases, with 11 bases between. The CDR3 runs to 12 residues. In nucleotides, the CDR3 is TGCAGCGTTGAAGACGACCGGGTTAAGCAGTTCTTC. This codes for CSVEDDRVKQFF.

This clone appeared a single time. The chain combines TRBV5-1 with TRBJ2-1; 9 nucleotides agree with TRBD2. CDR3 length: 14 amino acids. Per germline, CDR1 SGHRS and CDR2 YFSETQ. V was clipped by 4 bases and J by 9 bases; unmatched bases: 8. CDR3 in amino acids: CASSKLAGDREQFF. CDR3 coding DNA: TGCGCCAGCAGCAAACTAGCGGGTGACCGTGAGCAGTTCTTC.

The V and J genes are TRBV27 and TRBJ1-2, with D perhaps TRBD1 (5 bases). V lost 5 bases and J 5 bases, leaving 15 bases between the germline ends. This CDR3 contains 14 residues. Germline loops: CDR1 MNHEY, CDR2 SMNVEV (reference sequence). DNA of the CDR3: TGTGCCAGCAGTCCGGGGGGGAAACTATATGGCTACACCTTC. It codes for CASSPGGKLYGYTF.

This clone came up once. DNA of the CDR3: TGCGCCAGCCGTCCATGGACAACGGACGAGACCCAGTACTTC. Amino acid sequence: CASRPWTTDETQYF. The chain has TRBV5-1 and TRBJ2-5, with TRBD1 as a possible D gene (5 bases). CDR1 SGHRS and CDR2 YFSETQ come from the germline V gene. Trimming pared 7 bases from V and 5 bases from J, leaving 18 bases between. This CDR3 is built from 14 residues.

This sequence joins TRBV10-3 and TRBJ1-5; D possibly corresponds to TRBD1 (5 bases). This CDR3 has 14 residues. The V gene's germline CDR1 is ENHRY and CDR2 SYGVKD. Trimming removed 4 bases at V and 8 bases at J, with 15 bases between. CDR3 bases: TGTGCCATCAGTGGTATCGGGGGTTCTGAGCCCCAGCATTTT. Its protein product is CAISGIGGSEPQHF.

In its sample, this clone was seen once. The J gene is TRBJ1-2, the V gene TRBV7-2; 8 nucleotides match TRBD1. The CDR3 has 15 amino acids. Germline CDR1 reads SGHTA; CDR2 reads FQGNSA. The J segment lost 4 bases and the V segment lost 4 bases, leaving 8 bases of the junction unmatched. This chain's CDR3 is CASSYSSDRGYGYTF. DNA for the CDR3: TGTGCCAGCAGCTATAGTTCCGACAGGGGCTATGGCTACACCTTC.

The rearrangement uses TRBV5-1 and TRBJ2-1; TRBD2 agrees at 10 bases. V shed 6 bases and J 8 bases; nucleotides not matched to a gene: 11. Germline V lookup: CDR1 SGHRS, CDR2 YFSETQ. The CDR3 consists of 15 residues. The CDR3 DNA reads TGCGCCAGCACCCAGGGGCTAGCGGGAGCGGATGAGCAGTTCTTC. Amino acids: CASTQGLAGADEQFF.

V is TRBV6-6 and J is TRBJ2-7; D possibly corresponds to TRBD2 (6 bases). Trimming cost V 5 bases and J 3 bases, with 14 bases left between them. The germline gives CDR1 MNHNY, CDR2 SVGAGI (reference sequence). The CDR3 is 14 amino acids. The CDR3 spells CASSITRDFYEQYF. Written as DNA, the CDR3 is TGTGCCAGCAGTATTACCCGGGACTTCTACGAGCAGTACTTC.

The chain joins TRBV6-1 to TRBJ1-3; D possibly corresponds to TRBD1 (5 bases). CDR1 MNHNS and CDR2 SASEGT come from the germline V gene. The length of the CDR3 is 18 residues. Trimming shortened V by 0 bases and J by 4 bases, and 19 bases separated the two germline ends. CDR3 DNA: TGTGCCAGCAGTGAAGCGGTGGGAGGAGGGGAGTCAGGAAACACCATATATTTT. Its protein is CASSEAVGGGESGNTIYF.

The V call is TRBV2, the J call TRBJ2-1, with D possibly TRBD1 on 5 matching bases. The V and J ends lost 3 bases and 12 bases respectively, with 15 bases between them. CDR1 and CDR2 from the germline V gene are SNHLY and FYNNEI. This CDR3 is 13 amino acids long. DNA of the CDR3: TGTGCCAGCAGTGACCTAGGACATCTGAGGCAGTTCTTC. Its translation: CASSDLGHLRQFF.

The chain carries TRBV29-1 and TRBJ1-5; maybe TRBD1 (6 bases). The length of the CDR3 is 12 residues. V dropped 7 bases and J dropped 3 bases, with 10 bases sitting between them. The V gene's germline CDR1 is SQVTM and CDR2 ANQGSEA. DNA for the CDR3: TGCAGCGCCCGGGACAACAATCAGCCCCAGCATTTT. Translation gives CSARDNNQPQHF.

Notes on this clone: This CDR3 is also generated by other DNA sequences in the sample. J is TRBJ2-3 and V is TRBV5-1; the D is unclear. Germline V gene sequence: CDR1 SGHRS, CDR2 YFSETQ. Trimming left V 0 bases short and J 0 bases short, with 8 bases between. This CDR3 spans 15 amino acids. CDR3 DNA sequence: TGCGCCAGCAGCTTGGATCGAGGAAGCACAGATACGCAGTATTTT. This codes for CASSLDRGSTDTQYF. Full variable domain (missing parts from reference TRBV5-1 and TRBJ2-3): KAGVTQTPRYLIKTRGQQVTLSCSPISGHRSVSWYQQTPGQGLQFLFEYFSETQRNKGNFPGRFSGRQFSNSRSEMNVSTLELGDSALYLCASSLDRGSTDTQYFGPGTRLTVL.

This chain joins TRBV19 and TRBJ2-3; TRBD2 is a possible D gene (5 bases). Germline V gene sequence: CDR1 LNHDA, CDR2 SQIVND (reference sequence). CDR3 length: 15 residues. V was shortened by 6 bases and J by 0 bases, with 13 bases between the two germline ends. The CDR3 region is CASRHRGGSTDTQYF. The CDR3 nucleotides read TGTGCCAGTAGGCACCGTGGCGGGAGCACAGATACGCAGTATTTT.

The CDR3 region has the DNA TGTGCCAGCTCACCACCATTTAGCGGGAGAGCGGATGAGCAGTTCTTC. Translated: CASSPPFSGRADEQFF. The J gene is TRBJ2-1, the V gene TRBV18; 9 bases map to TRBD2. This CDR3 spans 16 amino acids. V was pared by 0 bases and J by 8 bases, with 8 bases of the junction left unmatched. Germline V gene sequence: CDR1 KGHSH, CDR2 LQKENI.

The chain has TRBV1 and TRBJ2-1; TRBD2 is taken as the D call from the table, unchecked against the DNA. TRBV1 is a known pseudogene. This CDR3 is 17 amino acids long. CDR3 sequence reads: CTSSQGKIGLVYDEQFF. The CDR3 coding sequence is TGCACCAGCAGCCAAGGGAAGATAGGACTAGTTTACGATGAGCAGTTCTTC.

CDR3 bases: TGTGCCAGCAAACTACAGGGGTCGGGCACAGATACGCAGTATTTT. Translated: CASKLQGSGTDTQYF. The V gene is TRBV2, the J gene TRBJ2-3, with 7 bases identical to TRBD1. The CDR3 runs to 15 residues. The V segment lost 7 bases and the J segment 1 base; nucleotides outside the gene matches: 8. Germline CDR1 is SNHLY and CDR2 is FYNNEI.

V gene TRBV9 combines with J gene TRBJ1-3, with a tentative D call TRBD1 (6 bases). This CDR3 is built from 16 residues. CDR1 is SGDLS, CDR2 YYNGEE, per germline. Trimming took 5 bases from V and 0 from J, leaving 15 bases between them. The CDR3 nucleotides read TGTGCCAGCAGTTCGGGGGGCGCCCTCTCTGGAAACACCATATATTTT. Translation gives CASSSGGALSGNTIYF.

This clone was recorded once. CDR3 amino acids: CASSLGSVPTDTQYF. For the CDR3, the DNA is TGTGCCAGCAGCTTAGGGTCGGTTCCCACAGATACGCAGTATTTT. The genes are TRBV11-3 and TRBJ2-3; D not certain. This CDR3 spans 15 amino acids. The germline V and J ends were trimmed by 1 base and 2 bases, with 10 bases remaining between them. The germline V gene has CDR1 SGHNT and CDR2 YENEEA. The full variable domain, its missing parts supplied by reference TRBV11-3 and TRBJ2-3, is EAGVVQSPRYKIIEKKQPVAFWCNPISGHNTLYWYLQNLGQGPELLIRYENEEAVDDSQLPKDRFSAERLKGVDSTLKIQPAELGDSAVYLCASSLGSVPTDTQYFGPGTRLTVL.

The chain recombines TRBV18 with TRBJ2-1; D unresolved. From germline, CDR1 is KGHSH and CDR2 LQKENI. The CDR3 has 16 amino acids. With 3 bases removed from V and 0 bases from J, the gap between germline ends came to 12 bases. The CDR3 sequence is CASSPQIIDSYNEQFF. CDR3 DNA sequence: TGTGCCAGCTCACCCCAGATTATCGACTCCTACAATGAGCAGTTCTTC.